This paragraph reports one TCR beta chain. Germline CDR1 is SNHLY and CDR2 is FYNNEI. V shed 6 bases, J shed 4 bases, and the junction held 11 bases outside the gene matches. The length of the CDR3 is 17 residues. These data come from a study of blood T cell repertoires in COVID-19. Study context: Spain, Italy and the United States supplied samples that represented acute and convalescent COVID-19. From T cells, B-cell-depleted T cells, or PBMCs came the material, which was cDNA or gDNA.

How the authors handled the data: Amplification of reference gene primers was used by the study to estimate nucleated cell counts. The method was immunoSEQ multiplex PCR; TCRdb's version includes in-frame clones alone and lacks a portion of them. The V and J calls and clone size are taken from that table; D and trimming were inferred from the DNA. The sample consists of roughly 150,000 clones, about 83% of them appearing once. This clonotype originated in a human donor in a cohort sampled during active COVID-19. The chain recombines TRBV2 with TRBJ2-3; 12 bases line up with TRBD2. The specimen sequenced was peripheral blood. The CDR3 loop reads CASSPGTSGSGADTQYF. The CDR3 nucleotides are TGTGCCAGCAGCCCCGGGACTAGCGGGTCCGGGGCAGATACGCAGTATTTT. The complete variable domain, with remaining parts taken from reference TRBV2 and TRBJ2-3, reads EPEVTQTPSHQVTQMGQEVILRCVPISNHLYFYWYRQILGQKVEFLVSFYNNEISEKSEIFDDQFSVERPDGSNFTLKIRSTKLEDSAMYFCASSPGTSGSGADTQYFGPGTRLTVL.